This T cell receptor beta chain was retrieved from a study of blood T cell repertoires in COVID-19. Trimming removed 5 bases from V and 5 bases from J, with 11 bases in between. The CDR3 totals 13 residues. The germline V gene encodes CDR1 LNHDA and CDR2 SQIVND (reference sequence). TCRdb's table, derived via immunoSEQ multiplex PCR, lists solely in-frame clones and lacks some. The table shows some 70,000 clones, with about four fifths occurring only once. The specimen was peripheral blood. The clonotype was recovered from a woman between 65 and 79 years old with acute or convalescent COVID-19. The rearrangement uses TRBV19 and TRBJ2-3; no reliable D call. In DNA form, the CDR3 reads TGTGCCAGTAGTCCGTGGGCAGGAGATACGCAGTATTTT. Its protein is CASSPWAGDTQYF.